This is a list of T cell receptor beta chains from one sample in a study of control samples from healthy donors and cancer patients. TCRdb keeps only in-frame clones here, not all; method: immunoSEQ multiplex PCR. This table holds under 200,000 clones, around 95% found once. Sequenced sample: blood. The source of these receptors is a woman aged 40 to 50 in good health. Both conserved end residues are part of each CDR3. D genes are given only for firm matches. Clone size is not always given. Where it is, it says once, few, many or a class for expanded clones.

D gene	clone size	V gene	J gene	CDR3 DNA	CDR3 protein
NA	NA	TRBV4-1	TRBJ1-5	TGCGCCAGCAGCCAAATAGCCGAGCATCAGCCCCAGCATTTT	CASSQIAEHQPQHF
NA	NA	TRBV7-6	TRBJ2-7	TGTGCCAGCAGCCTACAGGGTTACGAGCAGTACTTC	CASSLQGYEQYF
TRBD2	NA	TRBV7-2	TRBJ2-3	TGTGCCAGCAGCACTGGCGGGAGGGTTGGAGCAGATACGCAGTATTTT	CASSTGGRVGADTQYF
NA	NA	TRBV25-1	TRBJ1-6	TGTGCCAGCCAACGGACGGGGACAACCGATTCACCCCTCCACTTT	CASQRTGTTDSPLHF
NA	once	TRBV27	TRBJ2-1	TGTGCCAGCAGTCCCACCAACCGACTAGGAGGGAATGAGCAGTTCTTC	CASSPTNRLGGNEQFF
NA	NA	TRBV5-1	TRBJ2-5	TGCGCCAGCAGCTTTTCCCCAGCGCAAGAGACCCAGTACTTC	CASSFSPAQETQYF
TRBD2	NA	TRBV18	TRBJ2-7	TGTGCCAGCTCACAGGGACTAGCGCCTAGCTCCTACGAGCAGTACTTC	CASSQGLAPSSYEQYF
NA	NA	TRBV13	TRBJ1-1	TGTGCCAGCAGCTTAAATGTTCGTGGAGCTTTCTTT	CASSLNVRGAFF
NA	NA	TRBV7-2	TRBJ2-7	TGTGCCAGCAGCTCAAGACCGGGACATCTCTACGAGCAGTACTTC	CASSSRPGHLYEQYF
NA	NA	TRBV18	TRBJ1-5	TGTGCCAGCTCAACAGGACATAGCAATCAGCCCCAGCATTTT	CASSTGHSNQPQHF
NA	NA	TRBV6-5	TRBJ2-7	TGTGCCAGCAGCCTGGGCTACGAGCAGTACTTC	CASSLGYEQYF
TRBD2	NA	TRBV6-2/TRBV6-3	TRBJ2-3	TGTGCCAGCAGTTACCCACTAGCGGGAGAATCAGATACGCAGTATTTT	CASSYPLAGESDTQYF
TRBD2	NA	TRBV15	TRBJ2-1	TGTGCCACCACCCCGGGACTAGCGTATGACAATGAGCAGTTCTTC	CATTPGLAYDNEQFF